This TCR beta chain was captured by sequencing in a study of cytomegalovirus exposure and HLA in healthy donors. At the level of the study: Most genotyped donors, around four fifths of about 430, had Caucasian-associated genetic ancestry. Study observations and caveats: Analysis performed later found about 18,000 TCR beta sequences associated with HLA alleles at 0.05 false discovery rate.

Comments on this clone: Its antigen is not known.

Vbeta (60) and Jbeta (13) primers were used in the PCR. Only in-frame clones appear in the TCRdb table, and some are missing; sequencing was by immunoSEQ multiplex PCR. The sample has approximately 160,000 clones; 65% to 85% are singletons. Germline loops: CDR1 SGHTA, CDR2 FQGNSA. The CDR3 length is 15 residues. V trimming: 3 bases; J trimming: 5 bases; junction bases outside the gene matches: 7. The chain uses TRBV7-2 and TRBJ1-1, with TRBD1 identical over 9 bases. The sample taken for sequencing was PBMCs. This sequence was found in a woman between 50 and 59 years old in good health and CMV-seropositive. This CDR3 reads CASSFPTGGRTEAFF. The DNA of the CDR3 is TGTGCCAGCAGCTTTCCTACAGGGGGCCGGACTGAAGCTTTCTTT.